The clone carrying this TCR beta chain was seen just once. This sample was included in a study of cytomegalovirus exposure and HLA in healthy donors. CDR1 and CDR2 (germline): GTSNPN, SVGIG (reference sequence). This CDR3 contains 15 residues. With 1 base removed from V and 3 bases from J, the gap between germline ends came to 14 bases. Primers: 60 Vbeta forward and 13 Jbeta reverse. In the authors' methods: Unique TCR beta chains totaled 80 million to 100 million in a later count, with roughly 10 million of them shared. TCRdb's table, derived via immunoSEQ multiplex PCR, lists solely in-frame clones and lacks some. The DNA was the basis for D and trimming; V, J and clone size are from that table. This sample carries about 120,000 clones, 70% to 80% of them seen once, and the ten largest clones take 2% to 2.5%.

This chain links TRBV30 with TRBJ2-3, with D possibly matching TRBD2 (5 bases). Sequencing used PBMCs. This clonotype was obtained from a human donor in good health. Here the CDR3 reads CAWSGSSVRTDTQYF. The CDR3 DNA reads TGTGCCTGGAGTGGGAGTAGCGTCAGAACAGATACGCAGTATTTT.